The 19 T cell receptor beta chains below come from one sample, sequenced in a study of T cells in Graves' hyperthyroidism and ophthalmopathy. Amplification yielded TCR beta CDR3 regions, with RNA transcripts as the source. HTBI primers were employed in a first-round RT-PCR of the TCR CDR3. TCRdb re-called the multiplex PCR reads through MiXCR, storing one row per CDR3 protein. The sample gives about 600,000 distinct CDR3 sequences, about 16% of which show up once; around 3.5% is in the top ten. Sequencing was done on a sample of blood. The receptor set was obtained from a woman in her forties with Graves' ophthalmopathy.

V usage is TRBV10-1 and J usage is TRBJ2-1; 9 nucleotides line up with TRBD1. Germline V gene data show CDR1 as WNHNN and CDR2 as SYGVQD (reference sequence). J lost 4 bases, V lost 2 bases, and 3 bases had no gene match. The CDR3 is 15 residues long. This chain's CDR3 is CASSERTGVYNEQFF. The CDR3 DNA reads TGCGCCAGCAGTGAGAGGACAGGGGTATACAATGAGCAGTTCTTC.

This clonotype was detected only a few times. The V gene is TRBV27, the J gene TRBJ2-1; D is perhaps TRBD1 or TRBD2 (5 bases each). Germline V gene data show CDR1 as MNHEY and CDR2 as SMNVEV (reference sequence). The CDR3 runs 15 residues. V lost 3 bases, J lost 6 bases, and 15 bases lay in between. CDR3 amino acids: CASSFWGSNCNEQFF. The CDR3 DNA is TGTGCCAGCAGTTTCTGGGGGTCTAACTGCAATGAGCAGTTCTTC.

The gene calls are TRBV28 and TRBJ2-3; 7 bases line up with TRBD1. Germline values: CDR1 MDHEN, CDR2 SYDVKM. Trimming removed 4 bases from V and 3 bases from J; junction bases left unmatched: 4. The CDR3 sequence is 14 residues long. CDR3 sequence: CASSSGGLTDTQYF. CDR3 coding DNA: TGTGCCAGCAGTTCAGGGGGATTAACAGATACGCAGTATTTT.

This clonotype was picked up many times. The genes are TRBV7-9 and TRBJ2-3; possible D gene TRBD2, 5 bases. This CDR3 has 13 amino acids. V was shortened by 7 bases and J by 4 bases, with 12 bases between the two germline ends. CDR1 and CDR2 (germline): SEHNR, FQNEAQ (reference sequence). CDR3 nucleotides: TGTGCCAGCACCGTTAATAGCGCAGATACGCAGTATTTT. It specifies CASTVNSADTQYF.

This clonotype was picked up a small number of times. The genes are TRBV4-2 and TRBJ2-4; D is undetermined. The CDR3 covers 13 residues. Germline assignment: CDR1 LGHNA and CDR2 YNFKEQ. V was cut by 6 bases and J by 0 bases, with 6 bases left in between. The CDR3 coding sequence is TGTGCCAGCAGTGGCATAGCCAAAAACATTCAGTACTTC. Residues: CASSGIAKNIQYF.

This clonotype was picked up many times. V usage is TRBV7-9 and J usage is TRBJ2-7; the D gene could be TRBD1 or TRBD2 (5 bases each). With 0 bases removed from V and 0 bases from J, the gap between germline ends came to 12 bases. The CDR3 spans 16 residues. Germline V gene sequence: CDR1 SEHNR, CDR2 FQNEAQ (reference sequence). For the CDR3, the DNA is TGTGCCAGCAGCTTAGCGCTAGGGACGAGCTCCTACGAGCAGTACTTC. This codes for CASSLALGTSSYEQYF.

This clonotype was observed a handful of times. The chain links TRBV3-1 to TRBJ2-1; no clear D. The CDR3 totals 13 residues. Germline V gives CDR1 LGHDT, CDR2 YNNKEL (reference sequence). The ends were cut back, 7 bases at V and 5 bases at J, with 12 bases in the middle. The CDR3 loop reads CASKPLNHNEQFF. The CDR3 coding sequence is TGTGCCAGCAAACCGTTGAACCACAATGAGCAGTTCTTC.

This clonotype was detected ten times or more. V is TRBV6-2 or TRBV6-3 and J is TRBJ1-5; D may be TRBD1 (5 bases). Germline-derived CDR1 and CDR2 are MNHEY and SVGEGT. Trimming stripped 4 bases from V and 4 bases from J, with 8 bases between. CDR3 length: 13 residues. Here the CDR3 reads CASSSTENQPQHF. In nucleotides, the CDR3 is TGTGCCAGCAGTTCGACAGAAAATCAGCCCCAGCATTTT.

This clonotype was detected ten times or more. This sequence joins TRBV27 and TRBJ2-5; D is uncertain. This CDR3 region has 13 residues. V shed 4 bases and J shed 1 base, with 7 bases lying between them. Germline lookup yields CDR1 MNHEY and CDR2 SMNVEV (reference sequence). The CDR3 DNA is TGTGCCAGCAGTTCGTACCGCCAAGAGACCCAGTACTTC. Its translation: CASSSYRQETQYF.

This clonotype was counted many times. The V and J genes are TRBV13 and TRBJ1-5; D may be TRBD1 (6 bases). From germline, CDR1 is PRHDT and CDR2 FYEKMQ (reference sequence). The V and J ends lost 4 bases and 1 base respectively, with 17 bases between them. This CDR3 is built from 17 residues. CDR3 DNA: TGTGCCAGCAGCTCAGGGGCGTCGGGGAAGAGCAATCAGCCCCAGCATTTT. Translation: CASSSGASGKSNQPQHF.

This sequence joins TRBV12-5 and TRBJ2-2; D gene unclear. Trimming took 3 bases from V and 6 from J, leaving 2 bases between them. The CDR3 is 11 residues long. The germline gives CDR1 LGHNT, CDR2 FRNRAP. CDR3 nucleotide sequence: TGTGCTAGTGGTTTTGCCGGGGAGCTGTTTTTT. It encodes CASGFAGELFF.

In this sample, this clonotype turned up many times. The chain joins TRBV2 to TRBJ1-6; D may be TRBD1 (6 bases). V lost 7 bases and J 9 bases, leaving 19 bases between the germline ends. The CDR3 is 15 amino acids. Germline V gene lookup returns CDR1 SNHLY and CDR2 FYNNEI. CDR3 sequence reads: CASMFSGTRGSPLHF. The CDR3 DNA reads as TGTGCCAGCATGTTCTCCGGGACAAGGGGTTCACCCCTCCACTTT.

This clonotype was recorded at least ten times. V is TRBV20-1 and J is TRBJ1-2; D may be TRBD1 (6 bases). The CDR3 runs 13 residues. Trimming pared 4 bases from V and 6 bases from J, leaving 15 bases between. Germline lookup yields CDR1 DFQATT and CDR2 SNEGSKA (reference sequence). The CDR3 region has the DNA TGCAGTGCTACCCCAACAGGGTTTGATGGCTACACCTTC. As protein: CSATPTGFDGYTF.

Remarks on this clonotype: A much larger clone sits a single nucleotide away, making a read error possible. The V gene is TRBV5-6, the J gene TRBJ1-5; D gene ambiguous. V dropped 2 bases and J dropped 11 bases, with 14 bases sitting between them. CDR3 length: 13 amino acids. Germline V gene data show CDR1 as SGHDT and CDR2 as YYEEEE. CDR3 coding DNA: TGTGCCAGCAGCTTCACCGAGGCCGGGGCCCAGCATTTT. Its translation is CASSFTEAGAQHF. The full variable domain, its missing parts supplied by reference TRBV5-6 and TRBJ1-5, is DAGVTQSPTHLIKTRGQQVTLRCSPKSGHDTVSWYQQALGQGPQFIFQYYEEEERQRGNFPDRFSGHQFPNYSSELNVNALLLGDSALYLCASSFTEAGAQHFGDGTRLSIL.

The chain combines TRBV28 with TRBJ1-1; a possible D gene is TRBD1 (6 bases). V shed 5 bases and J shed 2 bases, with 12 bases lying between them. Germline-derived CDR1 and CDR2 are MDHEN and SYDVKM. This CDR3 has 14 residues. The CDR3 region has the DNA TGTGCCAGCAGTGTGGGGGGCCTTAACACTGAAGCTTTCTTT. The encoded protein is CASSVGGLNTEAFF.

The chain recombines TRBV6-5 with TRBJ2-5; 9 bases fit TRBD2. CDR1 is MNHEY, CDR2 SVGAGI, per germline. After removal of 0 bases from V and 2 bases from J, the junction contained 7 bases not matched to a gene. This CDR3 comprises 17 residues. CDR3 sequence: CASSYSRAGGVQETQYF. The CDR3 DNA reads as TGTGCCAGCAGTTACTCGAGGGCGGGAGGGGTACAAGAGACCCAGTACTTC.

The rearrangement links TRBV20-1 to TRBJ2-1, with D possibly TRBD1 on 6 matching bases. Trimming removed 0 bases at V and 5 bases at J, with 11 bases between. The CDR3 has 14 residues. The V gene's germline CDR1 is DFQATT and CDR2 SNEGSKA (reference sequence). CDR3 DNA: TGCAGTGCTAGAGACGGACAGAGAGACAATGAGCAGTTCTTC. It yields the protein CSARDGQRDNEQFF.

A remark on this clonotype: This may come from a read error, since a much larger clone is one base off. V and J are TRBV20-1 and TRBJ1-1; 9 positions agree with TRBD1. Trimming cost V 6 bases and J 4 bases; bases outside gene matches: 9. There are 14 residues in the CDR3. Germline V gene lookup returns CDR1 DFQATT and CDR2 SNEGSKA (reference sequence). The CDR3 DNA follows: TGCAGTGCCGGGGACAGGGAGGGGAGCACTGAAGCTTTCTTT. Translated, it gives CSAGDREGSTEAFF.

J is TRBJ2-4 and V is TRBV2; TRBD1 aligns across 12 bases. After removal of 6 bases from V and 15 bases from J, the junction contained 15 bases not matched to a gene. CDR3 length equals 15 residues. Germline-derived CDR1 and CDR2 are SNHLY and FYNNEI. The CDR3 protein is CASSVTGTGGATRYF. CDR3 bases: TGTGCCAGCAGCGTGACCGGGACAGGGGGCGCGACGCGGTACTTC.